Below, 21 T cell receptor beta chains from the same sample are listed, as sequenced in a study of shared clonotypes between healthy human individuals (dated by TCRdb to about 2020). Libraries were made using the immunoSEQ multiplex PCR assay. What TCRdb holds here is the immuneACCESS table cut down to in-frame rearrangements. Part of the clones is not present; checked against another copy, under half of the missing clones reflect an unresolved V gene, and the others are unexplained. This sample lists 2 million to 2.5 million clones; over 85% were detected once. 0.39% of the sample is taken by the ten largest. The sequencing sample was made of naive CD4+ T cells from PBMCs. What the cell subset or site label conveys for this sample: CD45RA+ positively selected. These receptors were obtained from a man aged 18 to 29 in good health. Some clones in this sample may be carry-over from other donors' samples.

This clone came up once. This chain connects TRBV7-8 to TRBJ1-2; the D is unclear. V was clipped by 5 bases and J by 5 bases, with 15 bases between them. This CDR3 comprises 14 residues. Per the germline V gene, CDR1 is SGHVS and CDR2 is FQNEAQ. CDR3: CASSAVFPEYGYTF. For the CDR3, the DNA is TGTGCCAGCAGCGCAGTTTTCCCCGAGTATGGCTACACCTTC.

J is TRBJ2-5 and V is TRBV10-3; D is possibly TRBD2 (5 bases). The CDR3 loop spans 14 amino acids. Per germline, CDR1 ENHRY and CDR2 SYGVKD. V lost 3 bases and J 1 base, leaving 9 bases between the germline ends. The CDR3 spells CAISEAAGQETQYF. The DNA of the CDR3 is TGTGCCATCAGTGAAGCGGCCGGCCAAGAGACCCAGTACTTC.

Concerning this clone itself: Additional DNA sequences in this sample encode the identical CDR3. The gene calls are TRBV5-1 and TRBJ1-1, with TRBD1 identical over 11 bases. CDR1 and CDR2 from the germline V gene are SGHRS and YFSETQ. The CDR3 contains 15 residues. Germline trimming cut 1 base from V and 5 bases from J; bases unmatched to any gene: 4. For the CDR3, the DNA is TGCGCCAGCAGCTTGCGAGGGACAGGGGGAACTGAAGCTTTCTTT. Its protein is CASSLRGTGGTEAFF.

The gene calls are TRBV6-5 and TRBJ2-7; D is possibly TRBD2 (5 bases). The length of the CDR3 is 13 residues. In germline, CDR1 is MNHEY, CDR2 SVGAGI. Trimming left V 2 bases short and J 1 base short, with 6 bases between. CDR3 DNA sequence: TGTGCCAGCAGTTACGAGGGATCCTACGAGCAGTACTTC. Translating it yields CASSYEGSYEQYF.

The chain joins TRBV4-1 to TRBJ2-1; 13 nucleotides align to TRBD2. The CDR3 sequence is 18 residues long. The germline V gene encodes CDR1 MGHRA and CDR2 YSYEKL. V trimming: 0 bases; J trimming: 8 bases; junction bases outside the gene matches: 10. The CDR3 sequence: CASSQDRARTSGRDEQFF. CDR3 DNA sequence: TGCGCCAGCAGCCAAGACCGAGCTCGAACTAGCGGGAGGGATGAGCAGTTCTTC.

The rearrangement uses TRBV7-6 and TRBJ1-4; no firm D call. V was pared by 5 bases and J by 8 bases, with 12 bases between. The length of the CDR3 is 13 residues. Germline CDR1 is SGHVS and CDR2 is FNYEAQ. The CDR3 loop reads CASSPTYLEKLFF. Here the CDR3 DNA reads TGTGCCAGCAGCCCGACTTATCTCGAAAAACTGTTTTTT.

On this clone: Other DNA variants within this sample encode the same CDR3. The chain joins TRBV11-3 to TRBJ2-3; D call uncertain. Trimming left V 3 bases short and J 0 bases short, with 10 bases between. The germline V gene encodes CDR1 SGHNT and CDR2 YENEEA. The CDR3 covers 15 residues. The CDR3 DNA follows: TGTGCCAGCAGCTTGGACGGGTCTAGCACAGATACGCAGTATTTT. Translation: CASSLDGSSTDTQYF.

Regarding this clone: A read error may account for a junction end that differs from germline. V usage is TRBV5-1 and J usage is TRBJ2-1; 12 positions agree with TRBD2. The CDR3 is 21 residues long. The germline gives CDR1 SGHRS, CDR2 YFSETQ. The CDR3 here is CASSAGTLSTVTSGRINKQFF. DNA for the CDR3: TGCGCCAGCAGCGCGGGAACCCTATCCACCGTAACTAGCGGGAGGATCAATAAGCAGTTCTTC. Looking up the rest from reference TRBV5-1 and TRBJ2-1 gives the full variable domain: KAGVTQTPRYLIKTRGQQVTLSCSPISGHRSVSWYQQTPGQGLQFLFEYFSETQRNKGNFPGRFSGRQFSNSRSEMNVSTLELGDSALYLCASSAGTLSTVTSGRINKQFFGPGTRLTVL.

The V call is TRBV4-2, the J call TRBJ2-7; tentative D call: TRBD1 (5 bases). Germline CDR1 and CDR2: LGHNA and YNFKEQ. The V end was cut by 0 bases, the J end by 4 bases, with 16 bases between. This CDR3 spans 16 amino acids. The CDR3 DNA follows: TGTGCCAGCAGCCAAGATATCAGGGCCGCGTTTTACGAGCAGTACTTC. This gives the protein CASSQDIRAAFYEQYF.

This chain connects TRBV6-1 to TRBJ1-2, with 8 bases identical to TRBD1. The CDR3 length is 13 residues. J lost 3 bases, V lost 4 bases, and 1 base had no gene match. The germline V gene has CDR1 MNHNS and CDR2 SASEGT. The CDR3 DNA follows: TGTGCCAGCAGTGCGGGACAGGACTATGGCTACACCTTC. This sequence encodes CASSAGQDYGYTF.

V and J are TRBV6-1 and TRBJ1-5, with 9 bases aligning to TRBD1. CDR1 MNHNS and CDR2 SASEGT come from the germline V gene. The CDR3 consists of 12 residues. The J segment lost 16 bases and the V segment lost 6 bases, leaving 10 bases of the junction unmatched. For the CDR3, the DNA is TGTGCCAGCAGCAAGCCCGGGACAGGGTCACATTTT. It translates to CASSKPGTGSHF.

In its sample, this clone was seen once. CDR3 sequence: CASSLGDRGHNQPQHF. The CDR3 DNA reads as TGTGCCAGCAGCTTAGGGGACAGGGGACACAATCAGCCCCAGCATTTT. The J gene is TRBJ1-5, the V gene TRBV7-9; TRBD1 agrees at 10 bases. The CDR3 spans 16 residues. V trimming: 1 base; J trimming: 3 bases; junction bases outside the gene matches: 3. Germline CDR1 reads SEHNR; CDR2 reads FQNEAQ (reference sequence).

The chain recombines TRBV5-1 with TRBJ2-3, with TRBD2 matching over 8 bases. Germline CDR1 is SGHRS and CDR2 is YFSETQ. V was clipped by 7 bases and J by 2 bases; unmatched bases: 6. The CDR3 is 14 amino acids. CDR3 sequence (DNA): TGCGCCAGCCGAATAGCGGGGTTCACAGATACGCAGTATTTT. Protein: CASRIAGFTDTQYF. Full variable domain (outside the CDR3, taken from reference TRBV5-1 and TRBJ2-3): KAGVTQTPRYLIKTRGQQVTLSCSPISGHRSVSWYQQTPGQGLQFLFEYFSETQRNKGNFPGRFSGRQFSNSRSEMNVSTLELGDSALYLCASRIAGFTDTQYFGPGTRLTVL.

The chain has TRBV6-1 and TRBJ2-5; D gene unclear. The CDR3 extends over 13 amino acids. The V end was cut by 6 bases, the J end by 5 bases, with 13 bases between. Germline V gene data show CDR1 as MNHNS and CDR2 as SASEGT. The CDR3 loop is CASRVNGLETQYF. The DNA of the CDR3 is TGTGCCAGCAGGGTTAATGGGTTGGAGACCCAGTACTTC.

This chain joins TRBV12-5 and TRBJ1-2; a weak D match, TRBD1 (6 bases). The germline V gene has CDR1 LGHNT and CDR2 FRNRAP. The CDR3 contains 13 residues. Trimming stripped 7 bases from V and 4 bases from J, with 13 bases between. Here the CDR3 reads CASAGVDSYGYTF. CDR3 DNA: TGTGCTAGTGCAGGGGTCGATAGCTATGGCTACACCTTC. Full variable domain (rest looked up from reference TRBV12-5 and TRBJ1-2): DARVTQTPRHKVTEMGQEVTMRCQPILGHNTVFWYRQTMMQGLELLAYFRNRAPLDDSGMPKDRFSAEMPDATLATLKIQPSEPRDSAVYFCASAGVDSYGYTFGSGTRLTVV.

This clone was observed once. The rearrangement joins TRBV5-1 to TRBJ2-2, with D uncertain. Germline-derived CDR1 and CDR2 are SGHRS and YFSETQ. The CDR3 loop spans 15 amino acids. Trimming left V 2 bases short and J 2 bases short, with 10 bases between. CDR3 region: CASSLSAYNTGELFF. CDR3 bases: TGCGCCAGCAGCTTATCGGCTTACAACACCGGGGAGCTGTTTTTT.

The rearrangement links TRBV7-3 to TRBJ1-1, with a tentative D call TRBD1 (6 bases). The V end was cut by 8 bases, the J end by 2 bases, with 15 bases between. Germline V gene data show CDR1 as SGHTA and CDR2 as FQGTGA. The CDR3 is made up of 14 amino acids. CDR3 sequence: CASGEQGSNTEAFF. CDR3 bases: TGTGCCAGCGGAGAACAGGGATCTAACACTGAAGCTTTCTTT.

This clone was seen only a few times. The chain recombines TRBV30 with TRBJ1-4; tentatively, D is TRBD1 (5 bases). The germline gives CDR1 GTSNPN, CDR2 SVGIG (reference sequence). The V end was cut by 4 bases, the J end by 7 bases, with 13 bases between. This CDR3 region has 13 residues. The CDR3 DNA reads as TGTGCCTGGAAAGGGCAGGGTGCTGAAAAACTGTTTTTT. It specifies CAWKGQGAEKLFF.

V is TRBV6-5 and J is TRBJ2-3, with D possibly matching TRBD2 (6 bases). Germline V gene sequence: CDR1 MNHEY, CDR2 SVGAGI. The CDR3 is made up of 15 amino acids. Trimming removed 6 bases at V and 2 bases at J, with 15 bases between. CDR3 nucleotides: TGTGCCAGCAGCCCGCCGGGACTCTCCACAGATACGCAGTATTTT. This codes for CASSPPGLSTDTQYF.

The chain has TRBV12-5 and TRBJ2-3, with D unclear. This CDR3 is built from 15 residues. Trimming pared 5 bases from V and 0 bases from J, leaving 12 bases between. Germline CDR1 and CDR2: LGHNT and FRNRAP. The CDR3 loop is CASGIGPTSTDTQYF. CDR3 coding DNA: TGTGCTAGTGGTATAGGACCAACTAGCACAGATACGCAGTATTTT.

CDR3 residues: CASSASGSSMGELFF. For the CDR3, the DNA is TGTGCCAGCAGCGCTAGCGGGAGCTCGATGGGGGAGCTGTTTTTT. V is TRBV7-3 and J is TRBJ2-2; 10 bases are a match to TRBD2. V lost 5 bases, J lost 8 bases, and 8 bases stayed unmatched. The length of the CDR3 is 15 residues. Germline V gives CDR1 SGHTA, CDR2 FQGTGA.